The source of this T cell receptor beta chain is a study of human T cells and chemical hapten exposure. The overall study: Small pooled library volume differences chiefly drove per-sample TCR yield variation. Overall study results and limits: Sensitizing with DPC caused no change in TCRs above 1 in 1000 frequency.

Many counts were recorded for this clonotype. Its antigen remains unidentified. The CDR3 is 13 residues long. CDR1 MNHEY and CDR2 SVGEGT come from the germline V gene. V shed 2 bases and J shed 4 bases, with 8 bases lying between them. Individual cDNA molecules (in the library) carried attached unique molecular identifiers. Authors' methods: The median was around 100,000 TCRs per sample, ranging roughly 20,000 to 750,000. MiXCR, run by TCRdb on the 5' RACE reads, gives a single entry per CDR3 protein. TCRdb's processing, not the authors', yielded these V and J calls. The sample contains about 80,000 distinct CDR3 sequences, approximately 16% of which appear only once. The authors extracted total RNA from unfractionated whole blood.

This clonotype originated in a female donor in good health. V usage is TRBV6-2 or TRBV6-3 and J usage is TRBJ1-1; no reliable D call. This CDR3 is CASSYQDTTEAFF. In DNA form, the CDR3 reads TGTGCCAGCAGTTACCAGGATACCACTGAAGCTTTCTTT.